The 11 T cell receptor beta chains given below trace back to one sample, sequenced in a study of identical twins. MiXCR, applied by TCRdb to the 5' RACE reads, yields one record per CDR3 protein. The data hold 300,000 to 400,000 distinct CDR3 sequences, with approximately 13% observed a single time. In addition, the sample was reused for a study of yellow fever vaccine responses in identical twins.

Sequencing was carried out using CD8+ T cells sorted from blood. The receptors were gathered from a woman under 30 in good health.

The J gene is TRBJ2-1, the V gene TRBV19; D could derive from TRBD1 or TRBD2 (5 bases each). The CDR3 is 11 amino acids. V was clipped by 4 bases and J by 13 bases, with 11 bases between them. Germline V gene lookup returns CDR1 LNHDA and CDR2 SQIVND (reference sequence). The CDR3 nucleotides read TGTGCCAGTAGTACCCCCGGGGCACAGTTCTTC. It specifies CASSTPGAQFF.

This clonotype has a handful of counts. The chain is built from TRBV6-1 and TRBJ2-1, with D unclear. V dropped 8 bases and J dropped 6 bases, with 8 bases sitting between them. CDR3 size: 11 residues. Germline V lookup: CDR1 MNHNS, CDR2 SASEGT. DNA of the CDR3: TGTGCCAGCCCCCCCCTCAATGAGCAGTTCTTC. It specifies CASPPLNEQFF.

The chain has TRBV7-8 and TRBJ2-1, with TRBD2 as a possible D gene (6 bases). Per the germline V gene, CDR1 is SGHVS and CDR2 is FQNEAQ. This CDR3 comprises 15 residues. V was clipped by 5 bases and J by 6 bases, with 17 bases between them. In DNA form, the CDR3 reads TGTGCCAGCAGCCTGGGACTCCCCTTCGCCAATGAGCAGTTCTTC. Translated, it gives CASSLGLPFANEQFF.

This clonotype was seen only a few times. The V and J genes are TRBV7-2 and TRBJ2-5; D might be TRBD1 or TRBD2, each matching 6 bases. The CDR3 totals 16 residues. In germline, CDR1 is SGHTA, CDR2 FQGNSA. The V end was cut by 3 bases, the J end by 3 bases, with 17 bases between. The CDR3 DNA reads as TGTGCCAGCAGCTTCGACCCCCGGGGGCCTAAAGAGACCCAGTACTTC. It specifies CASSFDPRGPKETQYF.

The chain carries TRBV2 and TRBJ2-7, with 10 bases fitting TRBD2. The CDR3 spans 13 residues. CDR1 and CDR2 from the germline V gene are SNHLY and FYNNEI. The V gene end was trimmed by 10 bases and the J gene end by 0 bases; junction bases not matched to a gene: 3. CDR3 nucleotides: TGTGCCACCGGGACTAGCGACTCCTACGAGCAGTACGTC. Its protein is CATGTSDSYEQYV.

In this sample, this clonotype turned up a few times. The chain carries TRBV6-4 and TRBJ2-3; TRBD1 matches 8 bases. Per germline, CDR1 MRHNA and CDR2 SNTAGT. The CDR3 is 16 amino acids. Germline trimming cut 0 bases from V and 7 bases from J; bases unmatched to any gene: 9. The DNA for the CDR3 is TGTGCCAGCAGTGACTCTGTGGCAGGGGGCGCTTATACGCAGTATTTT. Its protein product is CASSDSVAGGAYTQYF.

V is TRBV14 and J is TRBJ2-3, with TRBD2 identical over 13 bases. The V gene's germline CDR1 is SGHDN and CDR2 FVKESK. Trimming at V came to 2 bases and at J to 4 bases, leaving 12 bases not matched to a gene. The CDR3 is 19 residues long. The CDR3 reads CASSQLIGLAGAWADTQYF. CDR3 in DNA: TGTGCCAGCAGCCAACTAATCGGACTAGCGGGGGCCTGGGCAGATACGCAGTATTTT.

In its sample, this clonotype was seen a few times. This chain connects TRBV5-6 to TRBJ2-7; 8 bases map to TRBD2. Germline V gene sequence: CDR1 SGHDT, CDR2 YYEEEE. With 0 bases clipped from V and 0 bases from J, the junction kept 2 bases outside the gene matches. The CDR3 is 15 residues long. The CDR3, as DNA: TGTGCCAGCAGCTTGGGCGGGGGGAGCTCCTACGAGCAGTACGTC. It is translated as CASSLGGGSSYEQYV.

This clonotype was counted a few times. The gene calls are TRBV7-8 and TRBJ2-3; the match to TRBD1 covers 9 bases. Germline CDR1 is SGHVS and CDR2 is FQNEAQ. The CDR3 length is 16 residues. After removal of 4 bases from V and 5 bases from J, the junction contained 10 bases not matched to a gene. The CDR3 DNA reads as TGTGCCAGCAGCTATCCCGGTGGACAGGGGATAGATACGCAGTATTTT. Protein product: CASSYPGGQGIDTQYF.

V and J are TRBV7-9 and TRBJ2-5; D gene unclear. CDR3 length: 15 residues. The germline V and J ends were trimmed by 5 bases and 2 bases, with 15 bases remaining between them. Germline V gives CDR1 SEHNR, CDR2 FQNEAQ (reference sequence). CDR3 DNA: TGTGCCAGCAGCCACCCCGACCGTATGCAAGAGACCCAGTACTTC. Translating it yields CASSHPDRMQETQYF.

The V and J genes are TRBV5-5 and TRBJ2-5, with TRBD2 as a possible D gene (5 bases). Trimming took 0 bases from V and 2 from J, leaving 11 bases between them. Per the germline V gene, CDR1 is SGHKS and CDR2 is YYEKEE (reference sequence). The CDR3 length is 15 residues. CDR3 in DNA: TGTGCCAGCAGCTTGGTTGGGGAGATACAAGAGACCCAGTACTTC. Amino acid sequence: CASSLVGEIQETQYF.